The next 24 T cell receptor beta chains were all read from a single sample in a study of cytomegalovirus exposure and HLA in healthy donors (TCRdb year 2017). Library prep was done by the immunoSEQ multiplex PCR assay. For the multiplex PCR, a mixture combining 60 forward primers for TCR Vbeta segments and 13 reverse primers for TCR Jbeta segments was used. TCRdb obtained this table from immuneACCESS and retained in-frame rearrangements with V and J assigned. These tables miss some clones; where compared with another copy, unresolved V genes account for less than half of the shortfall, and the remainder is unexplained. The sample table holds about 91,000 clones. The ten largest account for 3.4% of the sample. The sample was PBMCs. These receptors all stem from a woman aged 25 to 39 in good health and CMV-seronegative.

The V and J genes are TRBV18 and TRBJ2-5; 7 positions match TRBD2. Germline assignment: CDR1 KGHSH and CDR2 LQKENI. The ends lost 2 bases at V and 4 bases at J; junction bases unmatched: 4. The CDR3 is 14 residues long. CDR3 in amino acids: CASSPREGAETQYF. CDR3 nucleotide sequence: TGTGCCAGCTCACCAAGGGAGGGAGCAGAGACCCAGTACTTC.

The CDR3 loop is CSAMDRRDYGYTF. CDR3 DNA sequence: TGCAGCGCAATGGACAGGAGGGACTATGGCTACACCTTC. The chain carries TRBV29-1 and TRBJ1-2; TRBD1 aligns across 7 bases. The CDR3 is made up of 13 amino acids. Germline V gene data show CDR1 as SQVTM and CDR2 as ANQGSEA. J was trimmed by 3 bases and V by 7 bases; bases with no gene match: 8.

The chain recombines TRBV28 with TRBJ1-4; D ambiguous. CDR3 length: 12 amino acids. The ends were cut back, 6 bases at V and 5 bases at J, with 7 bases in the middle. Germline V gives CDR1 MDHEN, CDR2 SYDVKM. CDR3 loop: CASSGGNEKLFF. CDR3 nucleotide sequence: TGTGCCAGCAGCGGCGGAAATGAAAAACTGTTTTTT.

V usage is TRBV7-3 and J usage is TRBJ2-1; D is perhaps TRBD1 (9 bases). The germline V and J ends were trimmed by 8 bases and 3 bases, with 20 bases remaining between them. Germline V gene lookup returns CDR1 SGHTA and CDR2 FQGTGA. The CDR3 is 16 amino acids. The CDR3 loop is CASATGGGQGYNEQFF. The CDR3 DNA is TGTGCCAGCGCAACGGGAGGGGGACAGGGCTACAATGAGCAGTTCTTC.

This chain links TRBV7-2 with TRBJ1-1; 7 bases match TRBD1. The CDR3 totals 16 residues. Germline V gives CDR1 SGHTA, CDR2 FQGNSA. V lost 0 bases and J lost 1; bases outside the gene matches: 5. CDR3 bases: TGTGCCAGCAGCTTAGCGACAGGGAGACGGAACACTGAAGCTTTCTTT. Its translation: CASSLATGRRNTEAFF.

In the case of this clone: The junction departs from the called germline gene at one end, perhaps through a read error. CDR3 coding DNA: TGTGCCAGCAGTGAACAAGGCTCCGGGACAGTTATCGACTTC. This translates into CASSEQGSGTVIDF. This rearrangement joins TRBV6-1 to TRBJ2-7, with 7 bases that match TRBD1. Germline-derived CDR1 and CDR2 are MNHNS and SASEGT. There are 14 residues in the CDR3.

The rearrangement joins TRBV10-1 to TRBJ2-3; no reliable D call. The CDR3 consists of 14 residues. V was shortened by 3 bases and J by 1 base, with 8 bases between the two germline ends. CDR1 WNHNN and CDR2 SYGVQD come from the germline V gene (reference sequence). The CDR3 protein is CASSDRSRTDTQYF. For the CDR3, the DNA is TGCGCCAGCAGTGACCGTTCCCGCACAGATACGCAGTATTTT.

CDR3 sequence (DNA): TGTGCCAGCAGCCCCGGACGGGGAAATAATAATTCACCCCTCCACTTT. Residues: CASSPGRGNNNSPLHF. The chain has TRBV14 and TRBJ1-6; no firm D call. Per the germline V gene, CDR1 is SGHDN and CDR2 is FVKESK. The CDR3 has 16 residues. Trimming took 4 bases from V and 5 from J, leaving 15 bases between them.

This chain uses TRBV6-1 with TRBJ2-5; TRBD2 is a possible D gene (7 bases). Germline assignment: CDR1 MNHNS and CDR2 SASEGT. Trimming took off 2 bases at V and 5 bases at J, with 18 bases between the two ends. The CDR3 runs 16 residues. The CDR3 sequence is CASSELGGAQAETQYF. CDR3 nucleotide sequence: TGTGCCAGCAGTGAACTGGGGGGGGCCCAGGCGGAGACCCAGTACTTC.

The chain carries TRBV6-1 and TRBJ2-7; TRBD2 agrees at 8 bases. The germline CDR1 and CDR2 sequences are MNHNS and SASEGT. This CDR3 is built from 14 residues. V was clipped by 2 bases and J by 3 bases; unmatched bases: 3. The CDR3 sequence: CASSELSGSYEQYF. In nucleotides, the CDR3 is TGTGCCAGCAGTGAACTCAGCGGGAGCTACGAGCAGTACTTC.

This chain's CDR3 is CASAGRGQSYEQYF. The CDR3 nucleotides are TGTGCCAGTGCGGGACGGGGCCAATCCTACGAGCAGTACTTC. The chain uses TRBV28 and TRBJ2-7, with D tentatively TRBD2 (6 bases). Germline V gives CDR1 MDHEN, CDR2 SYDVKM. There are 14 residues in the CDR3. The ends were cut back, 9 bases at V and 1 base at J, with 16 bases in the middle.

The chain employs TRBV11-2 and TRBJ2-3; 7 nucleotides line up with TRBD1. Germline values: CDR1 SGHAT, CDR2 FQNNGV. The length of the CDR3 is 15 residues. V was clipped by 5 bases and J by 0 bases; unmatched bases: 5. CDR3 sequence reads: CASSRRDRSTDTQYF. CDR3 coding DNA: TGTGCCAGCAGCAGACGGGACAGAAGCACAGATACGCAGTATTTT.

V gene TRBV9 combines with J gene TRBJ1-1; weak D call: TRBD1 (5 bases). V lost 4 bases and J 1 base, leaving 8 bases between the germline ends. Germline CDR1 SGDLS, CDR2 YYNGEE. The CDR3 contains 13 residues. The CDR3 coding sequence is TGTGCCAGCAGCTCGCAGGGGAACACTGAAGCTTTCTTT. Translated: CASSSQGNTEAFF.

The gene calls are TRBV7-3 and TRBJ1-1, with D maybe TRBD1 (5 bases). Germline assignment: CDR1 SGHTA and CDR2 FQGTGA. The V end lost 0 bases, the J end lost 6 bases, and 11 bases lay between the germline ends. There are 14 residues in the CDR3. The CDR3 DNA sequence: TGTGCCAGCAGCTTAACGAGTCTAGGGGCTGAAGCTTTCTTT. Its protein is CASSLTSLGAEAFF.

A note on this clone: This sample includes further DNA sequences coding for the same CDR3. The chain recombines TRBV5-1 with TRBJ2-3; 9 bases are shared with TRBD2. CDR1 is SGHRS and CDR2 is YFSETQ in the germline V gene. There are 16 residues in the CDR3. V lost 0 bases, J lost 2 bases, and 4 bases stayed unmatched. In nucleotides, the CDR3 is TGCGCCAGCAGCTTGGAAATAGCGGGGGCCACAGATACGCAGTATTTT. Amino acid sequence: CASSLEIAGATDTQYF.

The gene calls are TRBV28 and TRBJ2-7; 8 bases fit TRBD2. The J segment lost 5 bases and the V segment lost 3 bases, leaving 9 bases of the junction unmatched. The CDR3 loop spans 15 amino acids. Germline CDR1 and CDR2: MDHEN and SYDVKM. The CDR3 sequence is CASSFITGGPDEQYF. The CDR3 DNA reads TGTGCCAGCAGTTTTATTACGGGAGGGCCCGACGAGCAGTACTTC.

CDR3 coding DNA: TGTGCCACCAGCAGAGAGATCCAGGGAAGGTCACCCCTCCACTTT. It encodes CATSREIQGRSPLHF. This chain joins TRBV15 and TRBJ1-6; possible D gene TRBD1, 5 bases. The V end was cut by 0 bases, the J end by 10 bases, with 13 bases between. CDR1 LNHNV and CDR2 YYDKDF come from the germline V gene (reference sequence). The length of the CDR3 is 15 residues.

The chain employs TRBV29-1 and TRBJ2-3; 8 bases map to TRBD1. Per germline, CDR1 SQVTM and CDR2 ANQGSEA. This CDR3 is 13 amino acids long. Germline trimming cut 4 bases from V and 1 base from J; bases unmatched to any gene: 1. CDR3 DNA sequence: TGCAGCGTTGTGACAGGGGGCACAGATACGCAGTATTTT. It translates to CSVVTGGTDTQYF.

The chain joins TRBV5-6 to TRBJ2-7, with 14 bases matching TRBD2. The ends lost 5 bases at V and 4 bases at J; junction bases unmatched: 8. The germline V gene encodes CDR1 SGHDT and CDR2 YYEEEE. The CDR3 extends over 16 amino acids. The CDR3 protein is CASRRPGLAGEYEQYF. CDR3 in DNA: TGTGCCAGCAGGAGACCGGGACTAGCGGGAGAGTACGAGCAGTACTTC.

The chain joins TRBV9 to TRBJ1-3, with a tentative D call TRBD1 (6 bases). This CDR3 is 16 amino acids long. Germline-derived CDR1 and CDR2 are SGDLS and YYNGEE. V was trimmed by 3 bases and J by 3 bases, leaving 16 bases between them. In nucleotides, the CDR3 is TGTGCCAGCAGCGCATCGGTAGGGGGGGGTGGAAACACCATATATTTT. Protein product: CASSASVGGGGNTIYF.

The CDR3 DNA reads TGTGCCAGCAGCTTAGAGGGAGGTTACAATGAGCAGTTCTTC. Encoded protein: CASSLEGGYNEQFF. The chain is built from TRBV11-2 and TRBJ2-1, with D possibly being TRBD2 (6 bases). Trimming took 0 bases from V and 4 from J, leaving 7 bases between them. Germline values: CDR1 SGHAT, CDR2 FQNNGV. This CDR3 is 14 amino acids long.

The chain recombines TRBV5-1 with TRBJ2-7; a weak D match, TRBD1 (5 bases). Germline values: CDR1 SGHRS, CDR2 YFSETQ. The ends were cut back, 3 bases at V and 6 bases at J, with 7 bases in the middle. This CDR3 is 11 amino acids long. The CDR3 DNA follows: TGCGCCAGCAGCTCGCAGGGCGAGCAGTACTTC. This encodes CASSSQGEQYF.

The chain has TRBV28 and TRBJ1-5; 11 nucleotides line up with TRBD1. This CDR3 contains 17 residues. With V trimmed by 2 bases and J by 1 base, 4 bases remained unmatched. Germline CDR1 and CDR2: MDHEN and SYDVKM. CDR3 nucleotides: TGTGCCAGCAGTTTAAGGACAGGGGGCCTCAGCAATCAGCCCCAGCATTTT. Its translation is CASSLRTGGLSNQPQHF.

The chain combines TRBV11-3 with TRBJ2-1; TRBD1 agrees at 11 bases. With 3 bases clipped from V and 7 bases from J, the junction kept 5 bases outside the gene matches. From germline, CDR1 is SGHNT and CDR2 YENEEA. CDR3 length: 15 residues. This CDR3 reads CASSLAGTGGNEQFF. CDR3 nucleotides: TGTGCCAGCAGCTTGGCCGGGACAGGGGGGAATGAGCAGTTCTTC. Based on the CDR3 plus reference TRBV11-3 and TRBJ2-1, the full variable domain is EAGVVQSPRYKIIEKKQPVAFWCNPISGHNTLYWYLQNLGQGPELLIRYENEEAVDDSQLPKDRFSAERLKGVDSTLKIQPAELGDSAVYLCASSLAGTGGNEQFFGPGTRLTVL.